This entry is about one T cell receptor (beta chain). This receptor's antigen is unknown. Per-base qualities were not stored, and no clone one base away is much larger. V is cut back by 5 bases and J by 1 base, with 6 bases in the junction unmatched. CDR1 and CDR2, looked up from the germline V gene, are SGHDT and YYEEEE. Including cysteine and phenylalanine, the CDR3 has 15 amino acids. Just CDR3 DNA is preserved here, 45 bases in frame from base 1. To prepare the library, RT-PCR was applied. Instrument on record: Illumina HiSeq 2500. The public sequencing data were trimmed at Q25 with fastp and processed into clonotypes with MiXCR by TCRdb, which kept only in-frame beta chains. Rows with a matching CDR3 protein are joined into one entry that keeps the most common DNA and genes. Across this sample there are 180,000 or so distinct CDR3 sequences, with about an eighth seen only once. Around 28% of the sample rests with the top ten.

This sample was taken from a study of response to subunit inactivated influenza vaccine (dated by TCRdb to the late 2010s). Background on the whole study: Deep quantitative T cell receptor repertoire profiling was used in the study to track responses to a trivalent subunit inactivated influenza vaccine. Findings and caveats that apply to the study as a whole: The authors suggested that each seasonal influenza vaccination may recruit only a limited number of new T cells.

The same sample was also used in a study of T cells expressing NK-cell markers. Reported in the second study: The TCR beta cDNA libraries were made using 5'RACE template switching, a step that added both a universal primer site and unique molecular identifiers. TCR beta-chain repertoires were profiled in sorted CD3+CD56+NKG2C+, CD3+CD56+NKG2C- and CD3+CD56-NKG2C+ T-cell subsets from several donors. Among the eight sequenced donors, seven were HCMV-seropositive and one was HCMV-seronegative. To restrict sorting to alphabetaTCR-expressing T cells, an anti-gammadeltaTCR antibody was added in several experiments. In six donors, the dominant CD3+CD56+NKG2C+ clonotypes were among the top 10 CD8+ clonotypes and accounted for roughly 1.0-7.0% of CD8+ T cells. Those dominant clonotypes were again the most abundant among CD3+CD56-NKG2C+ cells in a handful of donors, at about 28.3-65%. Whether the expanded NKG2C-expressing T cell clones were specific for HCMV antigens was left unclear. The study sequenced eight donors, all healthy volunteers chosen at random: three men and five women. To determine HCMV serostatus, a commercial ELISA kit was used to detect HCMV-specific IgG in serum. Ficoll density gradient centrifugation was used to isolate peripheral blood mononuclear cells from blood. CD4+ and CD8+ T cells were isolated from PBMC by magnetic immunoseparation with Miltenyi isolation kits. Priming for cDNA synthesis came from the TCR beta constant segment, and two successive PCR amplification steps followed. Libraries were sequenced as 2 x 150 bp reads on Illumina HiSeq 2000/2500, MiSeq or NextSeq. MIGEC was used to demultiplex reads and group the reads by UMI, and MiTCR was used to assemble and quantify clonotypes. To remove erroneous sequences, TCR cDNA sequences were retained only when supported by two or more reads. The tcR package was used for downstream repertoire analysis, with clonotypes matched between fractions based on CDR3 nucleotide sequence plus V segment. VDJmatch was used to annotate antigen specificity against VDJdb, with one amino acid substitution in CDR3 permitted.

Sequences were derived from CD8+ T cells sorted from PBMCs, sampled 11 to 12 days after vaccination. The clonotype was recovered from a man aged 50 to 59 who received an inactivated influenza vaccine. Donor details come from another sample of the same person, matched by shared clones. The chain was built from TRBV5-6 and TRBJ2-4; 7 central nucleotides agree with TRBD1. The nucleotide sequence is given as TGTGCCAGCAGTAAAACAGGGGTCGCCAAAAACATTCAGTACTTC. It codes for CASSKTGVAKNIQYF.